This record looks at one TCR beta chain sequence and its context. Its specificity is unknown. The CDR3 spans 15 residues. Trimming removed 0 bases from V and 3 bases from J, with 11 bases in between. Looked up from germline, CDR1 is LGHNA and CDR2 is YSLEER. The data were taken from a study of blood T cells in healthy people across ages. The sample, around 10 milliliters of peripheral blood, was drawn from each donor. PBMCs were isolated at a quantity of at least 7 million per sample. Then a second PCR, running about 6 to 12 cycles, was carried out with a sample-barcoded 5' primer and a J-beta primer mix. TCRdb used MiXCR to reprocess the 5' RACE reads, holding one entry per CDR3 protein. Of hundreds of thousands of distinct CDR3 sequences in the sample, 45% to 60% were seen once. Study observations and caveats: Using unsorted PBMCs precluded a conclusive naive versus antigen-experienced comparison.

This sequence originates from a woman of 80 years or more in good health. The sequenced sample consisted of blood. The chain employs TRBV4-3 and TRBJ1-1; no reliable D call. CDR3 sequence (DNA): TGCGCCAGCAGCCAAGAGCCGGGAGGGTACACTGAAGCTTTCTTT. Translating it yields CASSQEPGGYTEAFF.